A single sample is the source of the 18 T cell receptor beta chains below, sequenced in a study of blood T cells in healthy people across ages. Next came a second PCR, run for about 7 to 12 cycles, which used a sample-barcoded 5' primer along with a J-beta primer mix. In TCRdb, the 5' RACE reads were re-called with MiXCR into one record per CDR3 protein. There are fewer than 800,000 distinct CDR3 sequences in the sample; about a third occur only once, and approximately 15% lies in the top ten. The sample taken for sequencing was blood. These receptors originate from an elderly woman in good health.

This clonotype was observed many times. The J gene is TRBJ1-1, the V gene TRBV7-2, with TRBD1 matching over 8 bases. The V gene's germline CDR1 is SGHTA and CDR2 FQGNSA. CDR3 length equals 14 residues. The V gene end was trimmed by 4 bases and the J gene end by 1 base; junction bases not matched to a gene: 2. CDR3 sequence reads: CASSWGQANTEAFF. The CDR3 DNA reads TGTGCCAGCAGCTGGGGACAGGCGAACACTGAAGCTTTCTTT.

At least ten counts were recorded for this clonotype. V is TRBV6-5 and J is TRBJ2-7, with 7 bases lining up with TRBD2. Germline CDR1 reads MNHEY; CDR2 reads SVGAGI. The CDR3 is 14 amino acids. Losses at the gene ends were 6 bases for V and 2 bases for J; bases not matched to a gene: 7. CDR3 region: CASSRSGLAYEQYF. CDR3 sequence (DNA): TGTGCCAGCAGCCGTAGCGGGCTAGCCTACGAGCAGTACTTC.

This clonotype occurred many times. V is TRBV5-1 and J is TRBJ2-1, with 16 bases fitting TRBD2. The length of the CDR3 is 16 residues. Trimming at V came to 4 bases and at J to 5 bases, leaving 3 bases not matched to a gene. The germline V gene encodes CDR1 SGHRS and CDR2 YFSETQ. The DNA for the CDR3 is TGCGCCAGCAGCGCGGGACTAGCGGGGGGGAACAATGAGCAGTTCTTC. As protein: CASSAGLAGGNNEQFF. Filled out from reference TRBV5-1 and TRBJ2-1, the complete variable domain reads KAGVTQTPRYLIKTRGQQVTLSCSPISGHRSVSWYQQTPGQGLQFLFEYFSETQRNKGNFPGRFSGRQFSNSRSEMNVSTLELGDSALYLCASSAGLAGGNNEQFFGPGTRLTVL.

Turning to this clonotype: Germline and junction disagree at one end, which may indicate a read error. The DNA of the CDR3 is TGCAATGCTGTAGATGGGAGGGACAGGGGTTTCAATCAGCCCCAGCATTTT. Translation: CNAVDGRDRGFNQPQHF. The chain carries TRBV20-1 and TRBJ1-5, with TRBD1 identical over 10 bases. Germline CDR1 reads DFQATT; CDR2 reads SNEGSKA (reference sequence). CDR3 length: 17 amino acids.

This clonotype was counted between two and nine times. The chain combines TRBV7-2 with TRBJ2-7; 8 bases are shared with TRBD1. The germline CDR1 and CDR2 sequences are SGHTA and FQGNSA. J was trimmed by 1 base and V by 1 base; bases with no gene match: 3. There are 15 residues in the CDR3. Here the CDR3 DNA reads TGTGCCAGCAGCTTAGGGACAGGGAAGTCCTACGAGCAGTACTTC. This encodes CASSLGTGKSYEQYF.

This clonotype was picked up many times. This rearrangement joins TRBV4-1 to TRBJ2-7, with D perhaps TRBD2 (6 bases). The CDR3 runs to 15 residues. Germline CDR1 MGHRA, CDR2 YSYEKL. V shed 2 bases and J shed 6 bases, with 17 bases lying between them. The CDR3 loop is CASSQPGVPSREQYF. CDR3 DNA: TGCGCCAGCAGCCAACCGGGAGTCCCGAGTCGCGAGCAGTACTTC.

The genes are TRBV12-3 or TRBV12-4 and TRBJ1-4; no reliable D call. The CDR3 is 16 amino acids. Trimming cost V 6 bases and J 2 bases, with 16 bases left between them. The CDR3 DNA is TGTGCCAGCAGAAAATCCAGAGACCCGACTAATGAAAAACTGTTTTTT. Its protein is CASRKSRDPTNEKLFF.

The gene calls are TRBV27 and TRBJ2-1; 8 nucleotides align to TRBD1. Matching the DNA end better, TRBJ2-7 makes the J call doubtful. Germline assignment: CDR1 MNHEY and CDR2 SMNVEV (reference sequence). There are 14 residues in the CDR3. DNA for the CDR3: TGTGCCAGCAGCCCGGGACAGGTGCACTACGAGCAGTACTTC. Its protein is CASSPGQVHYEQYF.

The sample holds many counts of this clonotype. This chain links TRBV20-1 with TRBJ1-1; D gene ambiguous. Germline CDR1 and CDR2: DFQATT and SNEGSKA (reference sequence). Trimming stripped 1 base from V and 5 bases from J, with 17 bases between. The CDR3 has 15 residues. Here the CDR3 DNA reads TGCAGTGCTAGAGGCCCAAAAGGGCGTGAAACTGAAGCTTTCTTT. Translation gives CSARGPKGRETEAFF.

The sample holds many counts of this clonotype. The chain is built from TRBV6-5 and TRBJ1-1; D unresolved. The germline gives CDR1 MNHEY, CDR2 SVGAGI. This CDR3 spans 14 amino acids. Between the trimmed V and J ends, which lost 4 bases and 1 base, there was a span of 10 bases. The CDR3 reads CASSSRRGNTEAFF. The CDR3 coding sequence is TGTGCCAGCAGTTCTCGCCGGGGGAACACTGAAGCTTTCTTT.

The sample holds many counts of this clonotype. The rearrangement joins TRBV20-1 to TRBJ2-5; D remains unclear. Germline-derived CDR1 and CDR2 are DFQATT and SNEGSKA (reference sequence). This CDR3 is built from 11 residues. Between the trimmed V and J ends, which lost 7 bases and 2 bases, there was a span of 8 bases. CDR3 bases: TGCAGTGAATTCAAGCAAGAGACCCAGTACTTC. It yields the protein CSEFKQETQYF.

Many counts were recorded for this clonotype. The chain uses TRBV29-1 and TRBJ2-3, with D possibly matching TRBD2 (5 bases). The CDR3 is 12 residues long. With 4 bases removed from V and 0 bases from J, the gap between germline ends came to 5 bases. CDR1 and CDR2 (germline): SQVTM, ANQGSEA. This CDR3 is CSVGGSTDTQYF. The CDR3 DNA follows: TGCAGCGTTGGAGGGAGCACAGATACGCAGTATTTT.

This chain's CDR3 is CASSLRGAPEEDTQYF. Here the CDR3 DNA reads TGTGCCAGCAGCTTACGGGGGGCCCCGGAGGAAGATACGCAGTATTTT. The chain carries TRBV5-4 and TRBJ2-3; maybe TRBD2 (7 bases). Between the trimmed V and J ends, which lost 2 bases and 5 bases, there was a span of 18 bases. The germline V gene has CDR1 SGHNT and CDR2 YYREEE (reference sequence). This CDR3 has 16 amino acids.

A remark on this clonotype: One base away lies a much larger clone, so this may be a sequencing read error. The chain combines TRBV18 with TRBJ2-1; TRBD2 matches at 9 bases. This CDR3 spans 16 amino acids. CDR1 KGHSH and CDR2 LQKENI come from the germline V gene. In nucleotides, the CDR3 is TGTGCCTGCTCACCAGACAGCGGGGGGACCTACAATGAGCAGTTCTTC. This encodes CACSPDSGGTYNEQFF.

The V and J genes are TRBV19 and TRBJ1-5; 8 nucleotides match TRBD1. Germline V CDR1 and CDR2: LNHDA, SQIVND (reference sequence). The CDR3 spans 16 residues. With V trimmed by 3 bases and J by 6 bases, 10 bases remained unmatched. CDR3: CASSIRGRGWGQPQHF. The CDR3 DNA is TGTGCCAGTAGTATCAGGGGGCGAGGTTGGGGTCAGCCCCAGCATTTT. Full variable domain (outside the CDR3, taken from reference TRBV19 and TRBJ1-5): DGGITQSPKYLFRKEGQNVTLSCEQNLNHDAMYWYRQDPGQGLRLIYYSQIVNDFQKGDIAEGYSVSREKKESFPLTVTSAQKNPTAFYLCASSIRGRGWGQPQHFGDGTRLSIL.

The sample holds many counts of this clonotype. The J gene is TRBJ1-2, the V gene TRBV6-2 or TRBV6-3; the D gene is possibly TRBD1 (6 bases). The germline V gene has CDR1 MNHEY and CDR2 SVGEGT. This CDR3 spans 12 amino acids. The ends were cut back, 9 bases at V and 3 bases at J, with 11 bases in the middle. The CDR3 region has the DNA TGTGCCAGTGGACAGAGAGACTATGGCTACACCTTC. Its translation: CASGQRDYGYTF.

At least ten counts were recorded for this clonotype. J is TRBJ1-2 and V is TRBV4-2; a possible D gene is TRBD1 (5 bases). This CDR3 is built from 16 residues. Germline assignment: CDR1 LGHNA and CDR2 YNFKEQ. V was shortened by 0 bases and J by 6 bases, with 17 bases between the two germline ends. Written as DNA, the CDR3 is TGTGCCAGCAGCCAAGACGGCAGGGCGCGTATCAATGGCTACACCTTC. Encoded protein: CASSQDGRARINGYTF.

This clonotype was observed once. The CDR3 spells CASSQGLGGGQDAQYF. In DNA form, the CDR3 reads TGTGCCAGCAGCCAAGGACTAGGGGGGGGACAAGATGCCCAGTACTTC. The rearrangement uses TRBV12-3 or TRBV12-4 and TRBJ2-5, with D possibly being TRBD2 (7 bases). Trimming removed 6 bases from V and 9 bases from J, with 26 bases in between. CDR3 size: 16 residues.